This is a list of T cell receptor beta chains from one sample in a study of neurological immune-mediated disorders. One entry per CDR3 protein, called by TCRdb with MiXCR from the 5' RACE reads. This table holds about 77,000 distinct CDR3 sequences, roughly 9% found once. Sequenced: PBMCs. The receptors here all came from a man in his forties or fifties in good health. Both conserved end residues are part of each CDR3. A D gene is named only where the DNA matches it firmly. The size entry is marked missing in some rows and otherwise reads once, few, many or a size class.

many TRBJ2-1 . TRBV20-1 TGCAGTGCTAGAGAGGCGGGCCTCTCCTACAATGAGCAGTTCTTC CSAREAGLSYNEQFF
many TRBJ2-3 . TRBV2 TGTGCCAGCAGTGATCGACAGAGCACAGATACGCAGTATTTT CASSDRQSTDTQYF
many TRBJ2-5 . TRBV20-1 TGCAGTGCTAGAGATCGCCCTAAGCAAGAGACCCAGTACTTC CSARDRPKQETQYF
many TRBJ1-1 . TRBV7-2 TGTGCCAGCAGCTTAAGGACGCGTGCTGAAGCTTTCTTT CASSLRTRAEAFF
many TRBJ2-5 . TRBV12-3/TRBV12-4 TGTGCCACCGCATATCAGAATCAAGAGACCCAGTACTTC CATAYQNQETQYF
many TRBJ1-2 . TRBV7-2 TGTGCCAGCAGCAACAGGGAGGATTATGGCTACACCTTC CASSNREDYGYTF
many TRBJ1-4 . TRBV28 TGTGCCAGCAGGGGACGGGGCGTGGGTGAAAAACTGTTTTTT CASRGRGVGEKLFF
many TRBJ2-5 TRBD1 TRBV28 TGTGCCAGCAGCTCTTATTCCGGGACAGCATTTCAAGAGACCCAGTACTTC CASSSYSGTAFQETQYF
. TRBJ2-3 TRBD2 TRBV7-6 TGTGCCAGCAGCTTGCTAGCGGGAGGGGAGGCAGATACGCAGTATTTT CASSLLAGGEADTQYF
. TRBJ2-3 TRBD2 TRBV29-1 TGCAGCGTTGACGGCCGGACGGGAGGCACAGATACGCAGGATTTT CSVDGRTGGTDTQDF
many TRBJ2-7 . TRBV29-1 TGCAGCGTTGAGGGACGGGACTCCTACGAGCAGTACTTC CSVEGRDSYEQYF
many TRBJ2-6 TRBD2 TRBV3-1 TGTGCCAGCAGCCTAGCTAGCGGGGGGACTGGGGCCAACGTCCTGACTTTC CASSLASGGTGANVLTF
many TRBJ2-3 . TRBV5-1 TGCGCCAGCAGCTTGGATCCGGGGTCACGGACAGATACGCAGTATTTT CASSLDPGSRTDTQYF
many TRBJ2-3 . TRBV10-3 TGTGCCACCCTGGACTCGACTAGCACAGATACGCAGTATTTT CATLDSTSTDTQYF
many TRBJ2-7 . TRBV5-1 TGCGCCAGCAGCATAACAGCTTCCTACGAGCAGTACTTC CASSITASYEQYF
few TRBJ2-1 TRBD2 TRBV7-6 TGTGCCAGCAGCCCCCAGGCGCTAGCGGGGAGTAGATACAATGAGCAGTTCTTC CASSPQALAGSRYNEQFF
many TRBJ2-7 TRBD2 TRBV7-6 TGTGCCAGCAGCTTACAGACTAGCGGGAGTTCCTACGAGCAGTACTTC CASSLQTSGSSYEQYF
many TRBJ1-5 TRBD1 TRBV3-1 TGTGCCAGCAGTCACAGGGGTCCTAGGGGAATGGGCAATCAGCCCCAGCATTTT CASSHRGPRGMGNQPQHF
many TRBJ1-2 . TRBV5-1 TGCGCCAGCAGCAAAGACGTACTTGGCTACACCTTC CASSKDVLGYTF
many TRBJ1-2 . TRBV2 TGTGCCAGCACCAGAGAGGCAGGGTATCGCTATGGCTACACCTTC CASTREAGYRYGYTF
many TRBJ1-5 . TRBV5-8 TGTGCCAGCAGCCCTATCTCGGGGGCTAGCAATCAGCCCCAGCATTTT CASSPISGASNQPQHF
many TRBJ1-2 . TRBV2 TGTGCCAGCAGTGACCCCCCCCGGGCAGGAGTTTTATATGGCTACACCTTC CASSDPPRAGVLYGYTF
. TRBJ2-1 TRBD2 TRBV9 TGTGCCAGCAGCCCCGGTGGTAGCGGGACCTACAATGAGCAGTTCTTC CASSPGGSGTYNEQFF
. TRBJ2-5 TRBD2 TRBV20-1 TGCAGTGCTAGAGTACTAGCGGGGCAAGAGACCCAGTACTTC CSARVLAGQETQYF
many TRBJ2-2 . TRBV29-1 TGCAGCGCCCTGGGGTCGAACACCGGGGAGCTGTTTTTT CSALGSNTGELFF
many TRBJ2-1 . TRBV12-3/TRBV12-4 TGTGCCAGCACCCGGGGGCCCGCCGATGAGCAGTTCTTC CASTRGPADEQFF
. TRBJ1-1 . TRBV5-1 TGCGCCAGCAGCTTGGATCAGCTCGGCACCACCAATGAAGCTTTCTTT CASSLDQLGTTNEAFF
. TRBJ1-2 . TRBV28 TGTGCCAGCAGTTTAACAGAGAACTATGGCTACACCTTC CASSLTENYGYTF
. TRBJ2-5 . TRBV7-6 TGTGCCAGCAGCTTACAGCAAGAGACCCAGTACTTC CASSLQQETQYF
many TRBJ2-7 . TRBV5-1 TGCGCCAGCAGCTTAAAGCAGGGTGGAGGCTACGAGCAGTACTTC CASSLKQGGGYEQYF
many TRBJ2-7 . TRBV7-2 TGTGCCAGCAGCTTTAATATCTACGAGCAGTACTTC CASSFNIYEQYF
. TRBJ1-5 . TRBV6-5 TGTGCCAGCAGTTTCAAACAGAGCAATCAGCCCCAGCATTTT CASSFKQSNQPQHF
many TRBJ2-4 . TRBV4-1 TGCGCCAGCAGCCAAGGGACTGTAGCCAAAAACATTCAGTACTTC CASSQGTVAKNIQYF
many TRBJ2-3 TRBD1 TRBV19 TGTGCCAGCCACCGACAGGGAGTAACAGATACGCAGTATTTT CASHRQGVTDTQYF
many TRBJ1-6 . TRBV3-1 TGTGCCAGCAGCCAAGATCCGGATCCAGTTAATTCACCCCTCCACTTT CASSQDPDPVNSPLHF
many TRBJ1-1 . TRBV5-1 TGCGCCAGCAGCTTGGGGGGGCGTGAAGCTTTCTTT CASSLGGREAFF
. TRBJ2-7 . TRBV5-1 TGCACCAGCAGCCATGGGGTGGCAGGCCCTAAATGGGACGAGCAGTACTTC CTSSHGVAGPKWDEQYF
many TRBJ2-7 . TRBV29-1 TGCAGCGTTGGTGTTTCGGGACAACGCTACGAGCAGTACTTC CSVGVSGQRYEQYF
many TRBJ1-1 . TRBV7-9 TGTGCCAGCAGCGCTGGGACACCGAAGGAAGCTTTCTTT CASSAGTPKEAFF
many TRBJ1-1 TRBD1 TRBV20-1 TGCAGTGCTTTCCAGGGGGGGGCTGAAGCTTTCTTT CSAFQGGAEAFF
many TRBJ2-1 . TRBV20-1 TGCAGTGCTGCACAGGGCAGGGAGCCCAATGAGCAGTTCTTC CSAAQGREPNEQFF
many TRBJ2-1 TRBD2 TRBV20-1 TGCAGCCTAGGGAGGGCCGGGGATGCCTACAATGAGCAGTTCTTC CSLGRAGDAYNEQFF
many TRBJ1-1 . TRBV29-1 TGCAGCGTCACCGGGCCAGCGAACACTGAAGCTTTCTTT CSVTGPANTEAFF
many TRBJ2-1 TRBD1 TRBV9 TGTGCCAGCAGCGTAAACAGGGGTTCAGGTGGTGAGCAGTTCTTC CASSVNRGSGGEQFF
many TRBJ2-7 . TRBV25-1 TGTGCCAGCAGTGACATGGACGCCAGCTCCTACGAGCAGTACTTC CASSDMDASSYEQYF